This T cell receptor beta chain was captured by sequencing in a study of shared clonotypes between healthy human individuals. Turning to the study itself: CD8 memory received one plate per donor, CD8 naive two, CD4 memory three and CD4 naive three.

Regarding the study as a whole: When compared with the clonotypes that were shared by all four sorted-subset donors, the non-shared clonotypes turned out to have lower generation probabilities. Shared clonotypes: about 5.3% naive CD4, roughly 3.5% naive CD8, roughly 2.2% memory CD4, about 0.41% memory CD8.

Recent vaccinations or acute infections were absent in the healthy HIV-negative adult donors. Germline V CDR1 and CDR2: SGHDN, FVKESK. Trimming removed 2 bases from V and 2 bases from J, with 12 bases in between. The CDR3 is 15 residues long. Worth noting for this clone: Its target is not known.

Libraries were prepared by immunoSEQ multiplex PCR; TCRdb keeps only in-frame clonotypes and omits some of them. Of approximately 1.5 million clones listed, 98% are singletons. This sequence was found in a man aged 25 to 40 in good health. Specimen: naive CD4+ T cells sorted from blood. The sample's subset: CD45RA+ positively selected. This chain joins TRBV14 and TRBJ1-2; D not certain. This CDR3 is CASSQRVGNNYGYTF. The CDR3 DNA sequence: TGTGCCAGCAGCCAAAGGGTCGGCAACAACTATGGCTACACCTTC.